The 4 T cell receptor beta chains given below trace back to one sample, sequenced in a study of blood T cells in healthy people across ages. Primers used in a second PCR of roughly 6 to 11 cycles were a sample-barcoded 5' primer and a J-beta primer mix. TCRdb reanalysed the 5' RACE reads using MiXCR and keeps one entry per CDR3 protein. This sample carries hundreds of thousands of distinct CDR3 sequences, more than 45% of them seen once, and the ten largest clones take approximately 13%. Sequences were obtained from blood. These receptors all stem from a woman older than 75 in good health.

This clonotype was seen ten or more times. The chain's CDR3 is CASSFGRTSGIEQFF. DNA of the CDR3: TGTGCCAGCAGCTTCGGCAGGACTAGCGGGATTGAGCAGTTCTTC. The chain joins TRBV11-2 to TRBJ2-1; 12 nucleotides line up with TRBD2. V shed 3 bases, J shed 9 bases, and the junction held 6 bases outside the gene matches. The CDR3 is 15 amino acids. Germline V gives CDR1 SGHAT, CDR2 FQNNGV.

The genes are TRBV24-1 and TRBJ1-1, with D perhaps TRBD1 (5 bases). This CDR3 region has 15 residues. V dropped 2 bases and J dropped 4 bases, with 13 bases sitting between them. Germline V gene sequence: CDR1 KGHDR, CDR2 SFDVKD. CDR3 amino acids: CATSDSSRGGTEAFF. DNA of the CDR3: TGTGCCACCAGTGATTCGTCTCGGGGGGGCACTGAAGCTTTCTTT.

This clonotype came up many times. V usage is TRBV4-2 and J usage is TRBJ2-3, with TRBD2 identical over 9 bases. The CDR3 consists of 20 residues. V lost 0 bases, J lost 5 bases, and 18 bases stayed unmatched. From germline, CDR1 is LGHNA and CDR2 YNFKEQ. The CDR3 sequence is CASSQEPTGKSGRPLDTQYF. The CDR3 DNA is TGTGCCAGCAGCCAAGAGCCAACAGGGAAGAGCGGGAGGCCCCTAGATACGCAGTATTTT.

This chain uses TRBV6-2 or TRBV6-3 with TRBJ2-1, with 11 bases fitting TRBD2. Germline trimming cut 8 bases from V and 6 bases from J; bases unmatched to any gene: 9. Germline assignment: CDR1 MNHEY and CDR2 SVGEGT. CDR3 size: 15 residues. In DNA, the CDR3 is TGTGCCAGCTCTTCCGGACTAGCGGGTTGCAATGAGCAGTTCTTC. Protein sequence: CASSSGLAGCNEQFF.